This entry lists 27 T cell receptor beta chains sequenced from one sample in a study of OX40 agonist ivuxolimab in advanced cancers. Repertoires were generated with immunoSEQ multiplex PCR, while TCRdb's copy carries only in-frame clones and drops some. The sample has roughly 60,000 clones, over 80% seen once; the top ten hold 4.6%. Sequenced material: CD4+ or CD8+ T cells sorted from blood, taken in a trial of the OX40 agonist ivuxolimab. The receptors come from an adult with an advanced solid tumor such as melanoma, head and neck, liver or kidney cancer.

In its sample, this clone was seen once. The chain couples TRBV9 to TRBJ1-6; a weak D match, TRBD1 (5 bases). Looked up from germline, CDR1 is SGDLS and CDR2 is YYNGEE. Trimming left V 0 bases short and J 10 bases short, with 14 bases between. The CDR3 covers 15 residues. CDR3 sequence (DNA): TGTGCCAGCAGCGTAGGGGTGGGCAGGGAGTCACCCCTCCACTTT. Its protein product is CASSVGVGRESPLHF.

In this sample, this clone turned up once. V usage is TRBV10-3 and J usage is TRBJ2-3; tentative D call: TRBD2 (5 bases). The V end was cut by 5 bases, the J end by 6 bases, with 18 bases between. Germline CDR1 and CDR2: ENHRY and SYGVKD. This CDR3 has 15 residues. CDR3 in amino acids: CAISTTREFGDTQYF. As DNA, the CDR3 is TGTGCCATCAGTACCACCCGGGAATTCGGGGATACGCAGTATTTT.

The genes are TRBV13 and TRBJ2-3; D is ambiguous. The germline V gene has CDR1 PRHDT and CDR2 FYEKMQ (reference sequence). This CDR3 has 14 residues. Trimming pared 4 bases from V and 8 bases from J, leaving 16 bases between. This chain's CDR3 is CASSSGGNVGTQYF. In nucleotides, the CDR3 is TGTGCCAGCAGCTCTGGTGGGAATGTGGGTACGCAGTATTTT. The full variable domain, in which reference TRBV13 and TRBJ2-3 provide the parts outside the CDR3, is AAGVIQSPRHLIKEKRETATLKCYPIPRHDTVYWYQQGPGQDPQFLISFYEKMQSDKGSIPDRFSAQQFSDYHSELNMSSLELGDSALYFCASSSGGNVGTQYFGPGTRLTVL.

CDR3 loop: CASSIIGGLAVNNEQFF. Written as DNA, the CDR3 is TGTGCCAGCAGCATCATAGGGGGACTAGCGGTTAACAATGAGCAGTTCTTC. The chain links TRBV2 to TRBJ2-1, with 11 nucleotides matching TRBD2. Germline V gives CDR1 SNHLY, CDR2 FYNNEI. V shed 6 bases and J 5 bases; nucleotides not matched to a gene: 12. The CDR3 contains 17 residues.

The chain carries TRBV6-5 and TRBJ2-1; 10 bases match TRBD1. This CDR3 region has 15 residues. Germline assignment: CDR1 MNHEY and CDR2 SVGAGI. J was trimmed by 8 bases and V by 6 bases; bases with no gene match: 10. Here the CDR3 reads CASSPGQGYSDEQFF. The DNA of the CDR3 is TGTGCCAGCAGCCCGGGACAGGGGTACTCGGATGAGCAGTTCTTC.

The chain uses TRBV19 and TRBJ2-7; 12 nucleotides align to TRBD2. Germline CDR1 reads LNHDA; CDR2 reads SQIVND (reference sequence). Trimming removed 0 bases from V and 3 bases from J; junction bases left unmatched: 0. CDR3 size: 15 residues. The CDR3 spells CASSIETSGSYEQYF. The CDR3, as DNA: TGTGCCAGTAGTATAGAGACTAGCGGGAGCTACGAGCAGTACTTC. The variable domain in full, with the rest retrieved from reference TRBV19 and TRBJ2-7, is DGGITQSPKYLFRKEGQNVTLSCEQNLNHDAMYWYRQDPGQGLRLIYYSQIVNDFQKGDIAEGYSVSREKKESFPLTVTSAQKNPTAFYLCASSIETSGSYEQYFGPGTRLTVT.

The gene calls are TRBV7-3 and TRBJ2-1, with TRBD1 matching 9 bases. CDR3 length equals 15 residues. With 5 bases clipped from V and 3 bases from J, the junction kept 5 bases outside the gene matches. CDR1 is SGHTA, CDR2 FQGTGA, per germline. The CDR3, as DNA: TGTGCCAGCAGCCTGGGACAGGGCGTCTACAATGAGCAGTTCTTC. Amino acids: CASSLGQGVYNEQFF.

Note on this clone: Other DNA sequences within the sample encode an identical CDR3. The genes are TRBV7-2 and TRBJ2-1, with D uncertain. In germline, CDR1 is SGHTA, CDR2 FQGNSA. V was cut by 0 bases and J by 3 bases, with 3 bases left in between. This CDR3 has 13 residues. This CDR3 reads CASSLAIYNEQFF. In nucleotides, the CDR3 is TGTGCCAGCAGCTTAGCAATCTACAATGAGCAGTTCTTC.

V usage is TRBV14 and J usage is TRBJ2-3, with TRBD2 identical over 10 bases. Germline lookup yields CDR1 SGHDN and CDR2 FVKESK. The CDR3 sequence is 16 residues long. With 3 bases clipped from V and 6 bases from J, the junction kept 9 bases outside the gene matches. The chain's CDR3 is CASSHQLAGGADTQYF. The DNA for the CDR3 is TGTGCCAGCAGCCACCAATTAGCGGGAGGAGCTGATACGCAGTATTTT.

This sequence joins TRBV9 and TRBJ2-3; 7 positions agree with TRBD2. CDR1 SGDLS and CDR2 YYNGEE come from the germline V gene. V lost 0 bases, J lost 0 bases, and 1 base stayed unmatched. The CDR3 spans 15 residues. The CDR3, as DNA: TGTGCCAGCAGCGTAGTGGGAGGGAGCACAGATACGCAGTATTTT. Translated, it gives CASSVVGGSTDTQYF.

The chain joins TRBV19 to TRBJ2-2, with D perhaps matching TRBD1 or TRBD2 (5 bases each). The CDR3 is 14 amino acids. V lost 7 bases and J lost 6, with 15 bases in between. Per the germline V gene, CDR1 is LNHDA and CDR2 is SQIVND (reference sequence). CDR3 protein: CASNQGRISGELFF. As DNA, the CDR3 is TGTGCCAGTAATCAGGGACGAATCTCCGGGGAGCTGTTTTTT.

This clone was observed a few times. The chain employs TRBV19 and TRBJ1-2, with a tentative D call TRBD1 (5 bases). The CDR3 contains 13 residues. Trimming shortened V by 5 bases and J by 7 bases, and 14 bases separated the two germline ends. Germline assignment: CDR1 LNHDA and CDR2 SQIVND (reference sequence). Here the CDR3 reads CASSWGAGGGYTF. CDR3 DNA sequence: TGTGCCAGTAGTTGGGGCGCAGGAGGTGGCTACACCTTC.

The gene calls are TRBV10-3 and TRBJ2-3, with 10 bases aligning to TRBD2. J was trimmed by 9 bases and V by 0 bases; bases with no gene match: 6. The CDR3 extends over 15 amino acids. Germline values: CDR1 ENHRY, CDR2 SYGVKD. The chain's CDR3 is CAISESEREGGTQYF. Written as DNA, the CDR3 is TGTGCCATCAGTGAGTCCGAGCGGGAGGGCGGGACGCAGTATTTT.

CDR3 coding DNA: TGTGCCAGCAGTACCAGGACAGGGGGGTACAATGAGCAGTTCTTC. It specifies CASSTRTGGYNEQFF. The chain employs TRBV28 and TRBJ2-1; 10 bases map to TRBD1. The CDR3 spans 15 residues. Germline V gene lookup returns CDR1 MDHEN and CDR2 SYDVKM. With V trimmed by 5 bases and J by 4 bases, 5 bases remained unmatched.

This chain joins TRBV19 and TRBJ2-1; D might be TRBD2 (5 bases). Germline assignment: CDR1 LNHDA and CDR2 SQIVND (reference sequence). The V gene lost 9 bases and the J gene lost 9 bases, with 12 bases spanning the gap. CDR3 length: 11 residues. The CDR3 spells CARKRVAEQFF. DNA of the CDR3: TGTGCCAGGAAGAGGGTTGCTGAGCAGTTCTTC.

The genes are TRBV6-6 and TRBJ1-2; no definite D call. CDR1 is MNHNY, CDR2 SVGAGI, per germline (reference sequence). The CDR3 contains 15 residues. Trimming left V 0 bases short and J 4 bases short, with 12 bases between. The CDR3 is CASSYSPELRYGYTF. In nucleotides, the CDR3 is TGTGCCAGCAGTTACTCGCCGGAGTTGCGCTATGGCTACACCTTC.

The CDR3, as DNA: TGTGCCAGCAGTTTGACGGAGACCCAGTACTTC. It translates to CASSLTETQYF. The J gene is TRBJ2-5, the V gene TRBV5-6; D call uncertain. Germline V gene sequence: CDR1 SGHDT, CDR2 YYEEEE. The CDR3 loop spans 11 amino acids. The V end lost 5 bases, the J end lost 5 bases, and 7 bases lay between the germline ends. The full variable domain, its missing parts supplied by reference TRBV5-6 and TRBJ2-5, is DAGVTQSPTHLIKTRGQQVTLRCSPKSGHDTVSWYQQALGQGPQFIFQYYEEEERQRGNFPDRFSGHQFPNYSSELNVNALLLGDSALYLCASSLTETQYFGPGTRLLVL.

The V gene is TRBV7-9, the J gene TRBJ1-5; D is uncertain. Trimming left V 5 bases short and J 6 bases short, with 8 bases between. The length of the CDR3 is 12 residues. From germline, CDR1 is SEHNR and CDR2 FQNEAQ (reference sequence). The CDR3: CASSPSGQPQHF. The CDR3 region has the DNA TGTGCCAGCAGCCCAAGCGGTCAGCCCCAGCATTTT.

This chain connects TRBV11-2 to TRBJ2-7; D is undetermined. The CDR3 is made up of 12 amino acids. Germline V gene sequence: CDR1 SGHAT, CDR2 FQNNGV. The V gene lost 0 bases and the J gene lost 4 bases, with 4 bases spanning the gap. The CDR3 sequence is CASSLDLYEQYF. CDR3 sequence (DNA): TGTGCCAGCAGCTTAGATCTGTACGAGCAGTACTTC.

This clone was seen a few times. The chain employs TRBV4-1 and TRBJ1-3; D ambiguous. V dropped 3 bases and J dropped 4 bases, with 10 bases sitting between them. The CDR3 spans 14 residues. Germline lookup yields CDR1 MGHRA and CDR2 YSYEKL. The CDR3 nucleotides read TGCGCCAGCAGCCAGGACCCTAACGGAAACACCATATATTTT. This codes for CASSQDPNGNTIYF.

V is TRBV4-1 and J is TRBJ2-6; a weak D match, TRBD1 (6 bases). The CDR3 has 15 amino acids. The germline CDR1 and CDR2 sequences are MGHRA and YSYEKL. V gave up 3 bases and J gave up 5 bases, with 11 bases separating them. DNA of the CDR3: TGCGCCAGCAGCCAGAACAGGGACCGGGCCAACGTCCTGACTTTC. Its translation is CASSQNRDRANVLTF.

The gene calls are TRBV6-4 and TRBJ2-2; 8 bases map to TRBD2. Germline CDR1 MRHNA, CDR2 SNTAGT. This CDR3 has 13 amino acids. CDR3 DNA: TGTCCCGGGGGGGCCATGAACACCGGGGAGCTGTTTTTT. It yields the protein CPGGAMNTGELFF.

This sequence joins TRBV7-9 and TRBJ2-7, with D maybe TRBD2 (6 bases). This CDR3 comprises 16 residues. Trimming shortened V by 5 bases and J by 3 bases, and 20 bases separated the two germline ends. CDR1 and CDR2 from the germline V gene are SEHNR and FQNEAQ (reference sequence). In DNA, the CDR3 is TGTGCCAGCAGCCAGGCCATGACACAGCGGGTCTACGAGCAGTACTTC. It codes for CASSQAMTQRVYEQYF.

V gene TRBV28 combines with J gene TRBJ2-2; 8 nucleotides line up with TRBD1. The CDR3 consists of 16 residues. Germline CDR1 is MDHEN and CDR2 is SYDVKM. Trimming removed 5 bases from V and 0 bases from J; junction bases left unmatched: 5. The CDR3 bases are TGTGCCAGCAGTGCGTGGGACAGGTCGAACACCGGGGAGCTGTTTTTT. Its translation: CASSAWDRSNTGELFF. The complete variable domain, with remaining parts taken from reference TRBV28 and TRBJ2-2, reads DVKVTQSSRYLVKRTGEKVFLECVQDMDHENMFWYRQDPGLGLRLIYFSYDVKMKEKGDIPEGYSVSREKKERFSLILESASTNQTSMYLCASSAWDRSNTGELFFGEGSRLTVL.

This clone was detected only once. The chain recombines TRBV2 with TRBJ2-7; D is uncertain. V was cut by 3 bases and J by 5 bases, with 20 bases left in between. From germline, CDR1 is SNHLY and CDR2 FYNNEI. The CDR3 is 16 residues long. The chain's CDR3 is CASSDPGRTAMDEQYF. CDR3 bases: TGTGCCAGCAGTGATCCGGGCCGGACGGCGATGGACGAGCAGTACTTC.

V usage is TRBV6-1 and J usage is TRBJ2-7; D might be TRBD1 or TRBD2, each matching 5 bases. The CDR3 is 14 amino acids. Germline assignment: CDR1 MNHNS and CDR2 SASEGT. Trimming left V 0 bases short and J 5 bases short, with 11 bases between. The DNA for the CDR3 is TGTGCCAGCAGTGAAGCTGGGGGAATCGACGAGCAGTACTTC. It encodes CASSEAGGIDEQYF.

The chain joins TRBV19 to TRBJ1-4; tentative D call: TRBD1 (5 bases). V lost 6 bases, J lost 8 bases, and 19 bases lay in between. The germline V gene has CDR1 LNHDA and CDR2 SQIVND (reference sequence). The CDR3 is made up of 15 amino acids. The DNA of the CDR3 is TGTGCCAGTAGACCTCCGGGACCGGGAGGGGAAAAACTGTTTTTT. This encodes CASRPPGPGGEKLFF.